The rows below give T cell receptor beta chains drawn from one sample of a study of blood T cell repertoires in COVID-19. The repertoire was sequenced with immunoSEQ multiplex PCR; TCRdb's copy has only in-frame clones and lacks some. The sample carries 100,000 or so clones, approximately 86% recorded once. The sequenced material came from peripheral blood. These receptor sequences come from a man aged 50-59 years with active or convalescent COVID-19. The conserved cysteine and the conserved F or W are not part of the CDR3 here.

>TRBJ1-3|TRBV9|14
ASSAFGGAERNTIY
>TRBJ1-6|TRBV7-7|11
ASSLRYNSPLH
>TRBJ2-1|TRBV5-5|14
ASSSDGGVSYNEQF
>TRBJ2-1|TRBV7-2|13
ASSLYRGGVREQF
>TRBJ2-3|TRBV9|14
ASSVRGDSTTDTQY
>TRBJ1-5|TRBV10-2|13
ASSEGGGRYQPQH
>TRBJ1-1|TRBV6-6|15
ASSPTGTGKRNTEAF
>TRBJ1-1|TRBV19|11
ASIRTENTEAF
>TRBJ1-4|TRBV9|10
ASSVEAGQLF
>TRBJ2-5|TRBV6-5|11
ASSPGLEETQY
>TRBJ1-5|TRBV27|10
ASSSGQQPQH
>TRBJ1-2|TRBV29-1|15
SAPGGDSFFSRSGYT
>TRBJ1-2|TRBV15|20
ATSTRNPIRDLRGGHPYGYT
>TRBJ2-7|TRBV30|9
AWREAYEQY
>TRBJ2-2|TRBV2|13
ASSVGTGKPGELF
>TRBJ1-2|TRBV28|12
ASSRDRGEIGYT
>TRBJ1-2|TRBV7-9|11
ASSASGGYGYT
>TRBJ2-3|TRBV28|12
AGAGTSGRDTQY
>TRBJ1-5|TRBV18|14
ASSPRQGDSNQPQH
>TRBJ2-3|TRBV7-6|13
ASSTLAGEADTQY
>TRBJ1-2|TRBV27|11
ASSPGQSNVYT
>TRBJ2-2|TRBV5-1|12
ASREGLNTGELF
>TRBJ2-7|TRBV27|12
ASSQLQGAYEQY
>TRBJ1-5|TRBV28|10
ASMGGDQPQH